Presented here are 10 T cell receptor beta chains from one specimen sequenced in a study of OX40 agonist ivuxolimab in advanced cancers. The data were produced by immunoSEQ multiplex PCR, yet TCRdb's version contains in-frame clones alone and is incomplete. Here the sample spans 60,000 to 100,000 clones, under 85% being singletons. The sequencing used CD4+ or CD8+ T cells sorted from blood, collected in a trial of the OX40 agonist ivuxolimab. The receptors shown here come from an adult with an advanced solid tumor such as melanoma, head and neck, liver or kidney cancer.

The chain uses TRBV14 and TRBJ2-7; D gene unclear. The CDR3 spans 14 residues. V was pared by 5 bases and J by 6 bases, with 17 bases between. Looked up from germline, CDR1 is SGHDN and CDR2 is FVKESK. CDR3 bases: TGTGCCAGCAGCTATGACGTATTCCTAGGCGAGCAGTACTTC. It is translated as CASSYDVFLGEQYF.

Sample share makes this clone medium-sized (0.01 to 0.1%). This sequence joins TRBV19 and TRBJ1-4; possibly TRBD1 for D (6 bases). Trimming took off 8 bases at V and 4 bases at J, with 11 bases between the two ends. Germline CDR1 is LNHDA and CDR2 is SQIVND (reference sequence). The CDR3 contains 13 residues. This CDR3 is CASAGAVNEKLFF. The CDR3 DNA is TGTGCCAGTGCAGGGGCCGTTAATGAAAAACTGTTTTTT.

J is TRBJ2-7 and V is TRBV28, with TRBD1 identical over 10 bases. CDR1 and CDR2 (germline): MDHEN, SYDVKM. Germline trimming cut 6 bases from V and 4 bases from J; bases unmatched to any gene: 6. The CDR3 loop spans 14 amino acids. In nucleotides, the CDR3 is TGTGCCAGCAGACCGAGACAGGGGGCATACGAGCAGTACTTC. Translating gives CASRPRQGAYEQYF.

This chain joins TRBV18 and TRBJ2-5, with 7 bases aligning to TRBD1. CDR1 and CDR2 (germline): KGHSH, LQKENI. The CDR3 spans 14 residues. With 4 bases clipped from V and 5 bases from J, the junction kept 7 bases outside the gene matches. The chain's CDR3 is CASSRDSLGETQYF. The CDR3 DNA follows: TGTGCCAGCTCACGGGACAGCCTGGGGGAGACCCAGTACTTC.

The chain couples TRBV5-1 to TRBJ1-5; the D gene is possibly TRBD1 (5 bases). Per the germline V gene, CDR1 is SGHRS and CDR2 is YFSETQ. CDR3 length: 15 residues. The V and J ends lost 0 bases and 4 bases respectively, with 11 bases between them. CDR3 coding DNA: TGCGCCAGCAGCTTGGGGGGCAGCTTAAATCAGCCCCAGCATTTT. Translated, it gives CASSLGGSLNQPQHF.

The chain links TRBV6-6 to TRBJ1-5, with 7 bases fitting TRBD1. This CDR3 spans 16 amino acids. V shed 6 bases and J 2 bases; nucleotides not matched to a gene: 10. CDR1 MNHNY and CDR2 SVGAGI come from the germline V gene (reference sequence). This chain's CDR3 is CASSSRDRLGNQPQHF. CDR3 DNA: TGTGCCAGCAGCAGCCGGGACAGACTAGGCAATCAGCCCCAGCATTTT.

As regards this clone: This sample includes further DNA sequences coding for the same CDR3. The chain carries TRBV14 and TRBJ2-5; 12 nucleotides match TRBD2. The V gene's germline CDR1 is SGHDN and CDR2 FVKESK. V lost 3 bases and J lost 2; bases outside the gene matches: 4. The length of the CDR3 is 16 residues. In DNA form, the CDR3 reads TGTGCCAGCAGCCAGGCTGGACTAGCGGGGCAAGAGACCCAGTACTTC. Translation: CASSQAGLAGQETQYF.

V and J are TRBV5-8 and TRBJ2-2, with 8 bases matching TRBD1. Germline CDR1 is SGHTS and CDR2 is YDEGEE. The CDR3 length is 13 residues. V gave up 4 bases and J gave up 9 bases; unmatched junction bases: 5. CDR3: CASSLGQGRELFF. The CDR3 DNA reads TGTGCCAGCAGCCTTGGACAGGGCAGGGAGCTGTTTTTT.

J is TRBJ2-3 and V is TRBV7-2; TRBD2 is a possible D gene (6 bases). Trimming pared 1 base from V and 2 bases from J, leaving 16 bases between. From germline, CDR1 is SGHTA and CDR2 FQGNSA. CDR3 size: 17 residues. In DNA, the CDR3 is TGTGCCAGCAGCTTAGGGGCCGGGACTCCAAACACAGATACGCAGTATTTT. It yields the protein CASSLGAGTPNTDTQYF.

The genes are TRBV25-1 and TRBJ2-1; 11 nucleotides line up with TRBD2. The CDR3 is made up of 15 amino acids. The junction had 8 bases not matched to a gene; V was cut back by 5 bases and J by 8 bases. Germline values: CDR1 MGHDK, CDR2 SYGVNS. The CDR3 DNA sequence: TGTGCCAGCAGTATCGGACTAGCGGGCGGCTATGAGCAGTTCTTC. It is translated as CASSIGLAGGYEQFF.